The present T cell receptor (beta chain) was sequenced within a study of blood T cell repertoires in COVID-19. The repertoire was sequenced with immunoSEQ multiplex PCR; TCRdb's copy has only in-frame clones and lacks some. The profile covers roughly 130,000 clones, with about 90% appearing a single time and 3.6% taken by the ten largest. Germline V gene sequence: CDR1 SQVTM, CDR2 ANQGSEA. The CDR3 has 11 residues. The V and J ends lost 7 bases and 8 bases respectively, with 12 bases between them. Sequenced sample: peripheral blood. The V call is TRBV29-1, the J call TRBJ1-3; the D is unclear. This sequence was found in a woman aged 55-70 years with acute or convalescent COVID-19. DNA for the CDR3: TGCAGCGCTCGAGCCGTGGACACCATATATTTT. It codes for CSARAVDTIYF. The variable domain in full, with the rest retrieved from reference TRBV29-1 and TRBJ1-3, is SAVISQKPSRDICQRGTSLTIQCQVDSQVTMMFWYRQQPGQSLTLIATANQGSEATYESGFVIDKFPISRPNLTFSTLTVSNMSPEDSSIYLCSARAVDTIYFGEGSWLTVV.